This T cell receptor (beta chain) stems from a study of blood T cell repertoires in COVID-19 (dated by TCRdb to the early 2020s). Background on the whole study: Samples from collaborators originated in the United States, Italy and Spain and spanned both the acute and convalescent phases of COVID-19. The prospective study material was composed of cDNA or gDNA derived from T cells, B-cell-depleted T cells, or PBMCs. The dataset comprised deeply sampled blood TCRbeta repertoires from subjects exposed to, actively infected with, or recovered from COVID-19. The repertoires were made available in a free public database intended to serve as a resource for research on the immune response to SARS-CoV-2. Samples came from the ongoing ImmuneRACE study (first 160 participants) plus 1,254 subjects from 6 global collaborators. Sample metadata almost always included a de-identified subject ID, COVID-19 status, age in years and sex. Where available, HLA class I and class II types were taken from metadata supplied by the sample provider and were not determined by assay-based typing.

Participants in the prospective study were aged roughly 18 to 95 years, lived in 20 to 30 United States geographic areas, and enrolled through a virtual design. In the prospective study, cohorts were assigned on the basis of participant-reported clinical history obtained from a screening survey and a study questionnaire. Mobile phlebotomists in the prospective study collected whole blood, serum and a nasopharyngeal or oropharyngeal swab from every participant. Participants in the prospective study had the option to provide additional blood draws and questionnaires over a roughly 2-month period. Blood samples from the prospective study were shipped frozen or at room temperature prior to DNA extraction. As concerns this clone: The specificity of this receptor is unknown. Per-nucleotide qualities are absent, and no much larger clonotype sits a single base away.

From the cysteine up to the phenylalanine, the CDR3 has a length of 13 residues. The retained sequence is limited to the CDR3, 39 bases, with the frame set at the first base. Reading the germline V gene gives CDR1 SGHTA and CDR2 FQGTGA. Deletion took 5 bases off V and 2 bases off J, with a span of 8 bases between the germline ends. Study-wide findings and limitations: How much clinical and demographic metadata was included differed by source and by participant, and the metadata was provided uncurated.

TCRbeta CDR3 regions were amplified from genomic DNA by means of the immunoSEQ Assay, a bias-controlled multiplex PCR. The published analysis was carried out like this. The number of nucleated cells in each sample was estimated from the amplification of reference gene primers within the assay. To quantify the absolute abundance of each unique TCRbeta CDR3 rearrangement, sequence reads were collapsed and filtered. For each sample, productive Simpson clonality was calculated as the square root of Simpson's diversity index across productive rearrangements. TCRdb carries this immuneACCESS record with in-frame sequences only. Its versions omit some clonotypes, under half of them owing to an unresolved V gene in the studies checked, with the rest unexplained. V, J and clone size reflect that table, while D and trimming were determined from the DNA. The sample table records some 170,000 clones; over 75% of these occur just once. Of the sample, 0.95% to 1.5% is held by the ten largest clones.

The sample consisted of PBMCs or T cells enriched from blood (not recorded which). The chain uses TRBV7-3 and TRBJ2-3, with the D gene not clear enough to name. This sequence was found in a human donor with acute COVID-19. The donor label of this sample is uncertain. The CDR3 amino acid sequence is: CASSGNYTDTQYF. Here is the DNA: TGTGCCAGCAGCGGCAACTACACAGATACGCAGTATTTT.